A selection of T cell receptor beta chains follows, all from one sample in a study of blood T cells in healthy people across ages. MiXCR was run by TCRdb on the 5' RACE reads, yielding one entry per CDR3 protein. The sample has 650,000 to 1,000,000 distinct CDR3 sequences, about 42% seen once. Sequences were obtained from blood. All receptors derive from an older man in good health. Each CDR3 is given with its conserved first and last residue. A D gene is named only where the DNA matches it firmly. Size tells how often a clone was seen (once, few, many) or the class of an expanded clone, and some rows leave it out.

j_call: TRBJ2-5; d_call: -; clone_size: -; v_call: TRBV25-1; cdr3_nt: TGTGCCAGCAGGGAGGGGTTGGGGAGTGGGGATCAAGAGACCCAGTACTTC; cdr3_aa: CASREGLGSGDQETQYF
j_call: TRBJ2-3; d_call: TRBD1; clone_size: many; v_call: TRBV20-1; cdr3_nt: TGCAGTGCTATGACAGGGGGAGCGGATACGCAGTATTTT; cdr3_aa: CSAMTGGADTQYF
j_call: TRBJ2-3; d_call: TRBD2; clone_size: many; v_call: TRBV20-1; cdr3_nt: TGCAGTGCTCCACGGGACGCGACTAGCGGTAGCACAGATACGCAGTATTTT; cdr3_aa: CSAPRDATSGSTDTQYF
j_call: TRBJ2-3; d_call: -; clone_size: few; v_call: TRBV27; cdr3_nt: TGTGCCAGCAGCTCCCGTTGGACCCGAGGCACAGATACGCAGTATTTT; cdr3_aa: CASSSRWTRGTDTQYF
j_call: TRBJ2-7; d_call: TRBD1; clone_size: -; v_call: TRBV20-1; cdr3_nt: TGCAGTGCTACGAAAAGCCTCGGACAGGGAAAAGAGCAGTACTTC; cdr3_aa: CSATKSLGQGKEQYF
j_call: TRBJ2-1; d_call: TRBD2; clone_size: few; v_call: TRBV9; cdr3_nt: TGTGCCAGCAGCGCAGGGGGACTAGCCTATGAGCAGTTCTTC; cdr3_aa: CASSAGGLAYEQFF
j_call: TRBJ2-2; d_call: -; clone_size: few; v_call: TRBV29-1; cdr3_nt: TGCAGCGTTACCGGGACGTTCAAAACCGGGGAGCTGTTTTTT; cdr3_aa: CSVTGTFKTGELFF
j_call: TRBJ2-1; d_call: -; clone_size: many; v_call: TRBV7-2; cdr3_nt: TGTGCCAGCAGCTTAGTAACCACAACCAATGAGCAGTTCTTC; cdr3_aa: CASSLVTTTNEQFF
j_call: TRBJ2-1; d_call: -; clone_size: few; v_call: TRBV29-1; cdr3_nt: TGCAGCGTTCGGACAGTTGCGGGCAATGAGCAGTTCTTC; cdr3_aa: CSVRTVAGNEQFF
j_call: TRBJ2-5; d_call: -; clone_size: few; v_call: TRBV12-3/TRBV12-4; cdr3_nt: TGTGCCAGCAGAACCTCTGGCGCGAGTTACAATGAGCAGTACTTC; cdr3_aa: CASRTSGASYNEQYF
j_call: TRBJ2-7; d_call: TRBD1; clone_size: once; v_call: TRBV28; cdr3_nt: TGTGCCAGCAACTATGGACAGGGACGCTACGAGCAGTACTTC; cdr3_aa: CASNYGQGRYEQYF
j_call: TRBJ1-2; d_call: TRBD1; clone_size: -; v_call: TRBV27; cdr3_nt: TGTGCCAGCAGTTTGAACAGGGGCAGAGGGGGCTACACCTTC; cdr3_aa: CASSLNRGRGGYTF
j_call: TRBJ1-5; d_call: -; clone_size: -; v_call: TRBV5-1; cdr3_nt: TGCGCCAGCAGCGAGACAGGTCAGCCCCAGCATTTT; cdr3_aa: CASSETGQPQHF
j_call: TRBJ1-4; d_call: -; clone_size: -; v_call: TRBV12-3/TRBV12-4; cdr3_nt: TGTGCCAGCAGTCTAGGGGGATATGAAAAACTGTTTTTT; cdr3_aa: CASSLGGYEKLFF
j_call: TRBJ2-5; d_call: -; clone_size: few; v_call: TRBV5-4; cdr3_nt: TGTGCCAGCAGCTCGACACCCGACAGTCCCCAAGAGACCCAGTACTTC; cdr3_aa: CASSSTPDSPQETQYF
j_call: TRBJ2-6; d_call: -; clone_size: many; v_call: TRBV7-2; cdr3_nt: TGTGCCAGCAGCTCCGGGACGGCTGGGGCCAACGTCCTGACTTTC; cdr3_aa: CASSSGTAGANVLTF
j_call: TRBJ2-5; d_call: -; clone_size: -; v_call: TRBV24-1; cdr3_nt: TGTGCCACCAGTGATTTGCGGGGCTCAGAGACCCAGTACTTC; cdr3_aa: CATSDLRGSETQYF
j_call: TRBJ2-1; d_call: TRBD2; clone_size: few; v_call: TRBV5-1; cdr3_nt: TGCGCCAGCAGGGGACTAGCGGTCTACAATGAGCAGTTCTTC; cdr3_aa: CASRGLAVYNEQFF
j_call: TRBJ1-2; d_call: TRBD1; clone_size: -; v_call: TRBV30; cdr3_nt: TGTGCCTGGACTATAAGACAGGGTAGTGGCTACACCTTC; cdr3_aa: CAWTIRQGSGYTF
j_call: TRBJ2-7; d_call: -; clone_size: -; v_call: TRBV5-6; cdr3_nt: TGTGCCAGCAGCACTGGGACTCGGCACTACGAGCAGTACTTC; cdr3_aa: CASSTGTRHYEQYF
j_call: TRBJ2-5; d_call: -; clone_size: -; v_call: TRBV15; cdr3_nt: TGTGCCACCGGGTGGCAAGAGACCCAGTACTTC; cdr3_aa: CATGWQETQYF
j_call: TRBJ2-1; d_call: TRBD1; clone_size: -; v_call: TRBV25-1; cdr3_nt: TGTGCCAGCAGTGAATCGAGAGGTACAGGGGGCAGGGAGACCCAGTTCTTC; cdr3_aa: CASSESRGTGGRETQFF
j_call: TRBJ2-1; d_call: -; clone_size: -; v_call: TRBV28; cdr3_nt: TGTGCCAGCCGGGAACAGATACGACATGAGCAGTTCTTC; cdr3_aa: CASREQIRHEQFF
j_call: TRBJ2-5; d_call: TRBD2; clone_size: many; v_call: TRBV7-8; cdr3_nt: TGTGCCAGCAGCTTAAGCGGGAGATGGGAGACCCAGTACTTC; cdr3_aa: CASSLSGRWETQYF
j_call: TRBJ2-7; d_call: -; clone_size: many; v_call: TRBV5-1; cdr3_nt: TGCGCCAGCAGCCAGGACGGATTGAGATACGAGCAGTACTTC; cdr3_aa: CASSQDGLRYEQYF
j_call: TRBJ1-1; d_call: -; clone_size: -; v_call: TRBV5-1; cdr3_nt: TGCGCCAGCAGCCCGGACCCCCGAGGGGACACTGAAGCTTTCTTT; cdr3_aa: CASSPDPRGDTEAFF
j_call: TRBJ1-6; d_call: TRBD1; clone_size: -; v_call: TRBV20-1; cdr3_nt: TGCAGTGCTCGGAACAGGGGGAGGTCACCCCTCCACTTT; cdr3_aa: CSARNRGRSPLHF
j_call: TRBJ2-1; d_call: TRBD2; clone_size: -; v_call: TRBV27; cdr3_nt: TGTGCCAGCAGCCCCTGGGCCGGGACTAGCGGGAGGGGTGAGCAGTTCTTC; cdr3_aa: CASSPWAGTSGRGEQFF
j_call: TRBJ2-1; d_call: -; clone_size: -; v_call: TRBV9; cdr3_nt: TGTGCCAGCAGCGTAGCCGGGACCCCAACCAGCTCCTACAATGAGCAGTTCTTC; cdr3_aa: CASSVAGTPTSSYNEQFF
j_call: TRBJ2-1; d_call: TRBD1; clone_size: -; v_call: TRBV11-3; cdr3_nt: TGTGCCAGTAAGACAGGGAGCTCCTACAATGAGCAGTTCTTC; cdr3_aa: CASKTGSSYNEQFF
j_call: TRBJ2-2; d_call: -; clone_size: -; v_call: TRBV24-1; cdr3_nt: TGTGCCACCAGTGATTACTGGACAGTGAACACCGGGGAGCTGTTTTTT; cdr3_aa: CATSDYWTVNTGELFF
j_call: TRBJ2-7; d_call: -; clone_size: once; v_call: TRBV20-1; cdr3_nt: TGCAGTGCTAGTAACTGGCAAACCTACGAGCAGTACTTC; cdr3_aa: CSASNWQTYEQYF
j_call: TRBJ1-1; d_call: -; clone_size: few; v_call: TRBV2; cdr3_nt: TGTGCCAGCAGTGAAGGTTCGGCGTGGCAGAGCACTGAAGCTTTCTTT; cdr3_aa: CASSEGSAWQSTEAFF
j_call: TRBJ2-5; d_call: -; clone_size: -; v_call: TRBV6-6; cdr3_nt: TGTGCCAGCAGCGACGTGGGGCAACAAGAGACCCAGTACTTC; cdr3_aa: CASSDVGQQETQYF
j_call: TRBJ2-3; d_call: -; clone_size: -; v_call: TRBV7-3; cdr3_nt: TGTGCCAGCAGCTTAAGGACTGGCGGTAGCACAGATACGCAGTATTTT; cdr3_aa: CASSLRTGGSTDTQYF
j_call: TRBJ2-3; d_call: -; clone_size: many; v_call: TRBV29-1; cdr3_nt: TGCAGCGTTGGGCGGCAGAGAGACACAGATACGCAGTATTTT; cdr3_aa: CSVGRQRDTDTQYF
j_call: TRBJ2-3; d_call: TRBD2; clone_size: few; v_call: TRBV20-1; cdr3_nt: TGCAGTGCTAGTACTAGCGGGAGGGACGTGGATACGCAGTATTTT; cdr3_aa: CSASTSGRDVDTQYF
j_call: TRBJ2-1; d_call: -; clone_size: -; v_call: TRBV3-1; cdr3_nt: TGTGCCAGCAGCCATTCCGGGACAAAGGAACGGCAGTTCTTC; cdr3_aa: CASSHSGTKERQFF
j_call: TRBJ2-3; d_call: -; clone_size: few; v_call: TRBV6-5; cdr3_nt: TGTGCCAGCATAGAAACCGGGCCTGCTAAGACAAGCACGCAGTATTTT; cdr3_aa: CASIETGPAKTSTQYF
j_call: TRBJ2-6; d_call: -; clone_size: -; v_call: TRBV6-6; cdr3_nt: TGTGCCAGCAGTTACGGACAGTCCGTCTCTGGGGCCAACGTCCTGACTTTC; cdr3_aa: CASSYGQSVSGANVLTF
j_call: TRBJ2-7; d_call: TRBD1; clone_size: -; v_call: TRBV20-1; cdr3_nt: TGCAGTGCTCAGGACAGGGTATCCCCCTACGAGCAGTACTTC; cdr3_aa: CSAQDRVSPYEQYF
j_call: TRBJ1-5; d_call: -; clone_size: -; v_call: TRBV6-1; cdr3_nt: TGTGCCAGCAGTGAATCCGGGGCGGGGCAGCCCCAGCATTTT; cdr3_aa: CASSESGAGQPQHF
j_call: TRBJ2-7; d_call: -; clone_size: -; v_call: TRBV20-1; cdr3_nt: TGCAGTGCTAGAAGCCCTAAGGCAGGGGTCGAGCAGTACTTC; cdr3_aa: CSARSPKAGVEQYF
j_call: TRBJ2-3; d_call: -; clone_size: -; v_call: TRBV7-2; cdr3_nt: TGTGCCAGCAGCTTAAAGTCACCCCCAGATACGCAGTATTTT; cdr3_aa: CASSLKSPPDTQYF
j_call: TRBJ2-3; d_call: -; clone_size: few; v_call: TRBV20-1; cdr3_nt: TGCAGTGCTAGACTGAGACCAGATACGCAGTATTTT; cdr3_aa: CSARLRPDTQYF
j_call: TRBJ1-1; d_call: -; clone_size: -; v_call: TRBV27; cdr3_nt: TGTGCCAGCAATGGTGGGGGGGCGGGCCCAAAGGACACTGAAGCTTTCTTT; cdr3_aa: CASNGGGAGPKDTEAFF
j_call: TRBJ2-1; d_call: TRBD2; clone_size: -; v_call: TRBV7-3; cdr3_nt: TGTGCCAGCAGCCTGCACGGGGGGGACAATGAGCAGTTCTTC; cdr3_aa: CASSLHGGDNEQFF
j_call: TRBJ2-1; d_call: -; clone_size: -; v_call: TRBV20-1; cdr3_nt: TGCAGTGCTAGAGAAATCGGCAGGCCGCTTAGCAATGAGCAGTTCTTC; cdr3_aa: CSAREIGRPLSNEQFF
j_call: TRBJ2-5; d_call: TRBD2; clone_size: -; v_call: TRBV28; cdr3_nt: TGTGCCAGCGGCCCGGGACTAGCGGGAGTAGGGCAGTACTTC; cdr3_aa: CASGPGLAGVGQYF
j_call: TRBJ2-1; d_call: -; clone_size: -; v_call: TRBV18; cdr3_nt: TGTGCCAGCTCACCACCTGGGAGCCCCTACAATGAGCAGTTCTTC; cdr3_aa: CASSPPGSPYNEQFF
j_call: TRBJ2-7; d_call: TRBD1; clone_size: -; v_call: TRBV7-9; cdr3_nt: TGTGCCAGCAGCCATCCACAGGGGGCTTCCTACGAGCAGTACTTC; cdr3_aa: CASSHPQGASYEQYF
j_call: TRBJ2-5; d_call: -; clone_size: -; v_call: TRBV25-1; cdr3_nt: TGTGCCAGCAGTGAATTGGGCGGACAGTCAACCAATGAGCAGTACTTC; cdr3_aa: CASSELGGQSTNEQYF
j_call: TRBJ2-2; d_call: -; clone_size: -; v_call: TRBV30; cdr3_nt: TGTGCCTGGAGTTCGGGGTCCGGGGAGCTGTTTTTT; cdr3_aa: CAWSSGSGELFF
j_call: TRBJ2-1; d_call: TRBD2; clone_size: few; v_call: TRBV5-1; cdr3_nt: TGCGCCAGCAGCTTGCAGACCGGACGGGGACTACCTAATGAGCAGTTCTTC; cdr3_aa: CASSLQTGRGLPNEQFF
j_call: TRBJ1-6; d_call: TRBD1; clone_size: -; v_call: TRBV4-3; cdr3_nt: TGCGCCAGCAGAAGGGGACAGGGCTTCTCACCCCTCCACTTT; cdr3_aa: CASRRGQGFSPLHF
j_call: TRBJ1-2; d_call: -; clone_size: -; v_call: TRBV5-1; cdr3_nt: TGCGCCAGCAGCGTGTATGGGGCCGGCTATGGCTACACCTTC; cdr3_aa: CASSVYGAGYGYTF
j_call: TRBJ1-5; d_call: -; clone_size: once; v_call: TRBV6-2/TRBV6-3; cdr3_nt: TGTGCCAGCAGCAATTCTAGGCAGCCCCAGCATTTT; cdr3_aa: CASSNSRQPQHF
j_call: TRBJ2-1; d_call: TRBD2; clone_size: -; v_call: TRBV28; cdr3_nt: TGTGCCAGCAGTCCACTCTCCGGTTGGGCGGGGACTAACAATGAGCAGTTCTTC; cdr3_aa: CASSPLSGWAGTNNEQFF
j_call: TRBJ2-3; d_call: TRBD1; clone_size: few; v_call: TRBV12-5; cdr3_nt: TGTGCTAGTGGCGGACAGGGGGTATCGGATACGCAGTATTTT; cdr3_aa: CASGGQGVSDTQYF
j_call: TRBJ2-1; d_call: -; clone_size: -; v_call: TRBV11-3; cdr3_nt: TGTGCCAGCAGCACCCCGGCAGTGAATGAGCAGTTCTTC; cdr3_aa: CASSTPAVNEQFF